A single sample is the source of the 13 T cell receptor beta chains below, sequenced in a study of T cell clonotyping in hematopoietic cell transplantation. TCRdb's table, derived via immunoSEQ multiplex PCR, lists solely in-frame clones and lacks some. The repertoire has approximately 26,000 clones, more than 65% of them found once; the top ten carry 24%. Time point reported: recipient sample about 28 days before transplant, after cytoreduction. The material sequenced was peripheral blood mononuclear cells, taken before stem cell transplant. These receptors were taken from a woman aged 55-70 years with acute myeloid leukemia. Some clones in this sample may be carry-over from other donors' samples.

V and J are TRBV4-1 and TRBJ1-2, with D uncertain. Germline CDR1 is MGHRA and CDR2 is YSYEKL. V was trimmed by 2 bases and J by 4 bases, leaving 14 bases between them. CDR3 length: 15 residues. This CDR3 is CASSQSREQRYGYTF. In DNA, the CDR3 is TGCGCCAGCAGCCAATCCCGGGAACAGCGCTATGGCTACACCTTC.

The chain combines TRBV6-5 with TRBJ2-7, with 7 bases matching TRBD1. V was clipped by 8 bases and J by 4 bases; unmatched bases: 5. CDR1 is MNHEY, CDR2 SVGAGI, per germline. The CDR3 runs to 12 residues. In nucleotides, the CDR3 is TGTGCCAGCGGGGACAGAAGATACGAGCAGTACTTC. This translates into CASGDRRYEQYF.

V and J are TRBV27 and TRBJ2-7; tentatively, D is TRBD1 (6 bases). CDR3 length: 13 residues. CDR1 is MNHEY, CDR2 SMNVEV, per germline (reference sequence). The ends were cut back, 4 bases at V and 4 bases at J, with 11 bases in the middle. The chain's CDR3 is CASSWTETYEQYF. In DNA form, the CDR3 reads TGTGCCAGCAGTTGGACAGAGACGTACGAGCAGTACTTC.

This chain links TRBV7-9 with TRBJ2-7, with D possibly TRBD2 on 6 matching bases. CDR1 and CDR2 from the germline V gene are SEHNR and FQNEAQ (reference sequence). V was trimmed by 5 bases and J by 0 bases, leaving 17 bases between them. The CDR3 has 16 amino acids. As DNA, the CDR3 is TGTGCCAGCAGCCCTATTACGGGGGTCAGCTCCTACGAGCAGTACTTC. It is translated as CASSPITGVSSYEQYF. Full variable domain (outside the CDR3, taken from reference TRBV7-9 and TRBJ2-7): DTGVSQNPRHKITKRGQNVTFRCDPISEHNRLYWYRQTLGQGPEFLTYFQNEAQLEKSRLLSDRFSAERPKGSFSTLEIQRTEQGDSAMYLCASSPITGVSSYEQYFGPGTRLTVT.

The chain links TRBV19 to TRBJ2-2; TRBD2 aligns across 12 bases. The CDR3 runs 14 residues. Per the germline V gene, CDR1 is LNHDA and CDR2 is SQIVND (reference sequence). With 8 bases clipped from V and 7 bases from J, the junction kept 5 bases outside the gene matches. CDR3 DNA: TGTGCCAGTGGACTAGCGGGAAATGGCGGGGAGCTGTTTTTT. This codes for CASGLAGNGGELFF. Drawing the rest from reference TRBV19 and TRBJ2-2, the complete variable domain is DGGITQSPKYLFRKEGQNVTLSCEQNLNHDAMYWYRQDPGQGLRLIYYSQIVNDFQKGDIAEGYSVSREKKESFPLTVTSAQKNPTAFYLCASGLAGNGGELFFGEGSRLTVL.

V and J are TRBV10-3 and TRBJ2-2, with TRBD2 matching 9 bases. The germline gives CDR1 ENHRY, CDR2 SYGVKD. V shed 8 bases, J shed 1 base, and the junction held 5 bases outside the gene matches. The CDR3 length is 15 residues. The CDR3: CAIGGLAVNTGELFF. CDR3 DNA: TGTGCCATCGGGGGACTAGCAGTGAACACCGGGGAGCTGTTTTTT.

The rearrangement links TRBV6-5 to TRBJ2-7, with 12 positions matching TRBD2. There are 14 residues in the CDR3. CDR1 and CDR2 from the germline V gene are MNHEY and SVGAGI. With V trimmed by 6 bases and J by 2 bases, 2 bases remained unmatched. The CDR3 here is CASRPSGGAYEQYF. Written as DNA, the CDR3 is TGTGCCAGCAGGCCTAGCGGGGGGGCCTACGAGCAGTACTTC.

This chain links TRBV19 with TRBJ2-2; 9 nucleotides match TRBD1. The CDR3 length is 16 residues. The V gene's germline CDR1 is LNHDA and CDR2 SQIVND (reference sequence). V lost 5 bases, J lost 0 bases, and 4 bases stayed unmatched. DNA of the CDR3: TGTGCCAGTAGTTTCCGGGACAGGGCGAACACCGGGGAGCTGTTTTTT. Encoded protein: CASSFRDRANTGELFF.

CDR3 amino acids: CASSSSTSNEQFF. In DNA, the CDR3 is TGTGCCAGCAGCTCTTCGACTAGCAATGAGCAGTTCTTC. The chain recombines TRBV7-2 with TRBJ2-1, with D maybe TRBD2 (6 bases). There are 13 residues in the CDR3. With 4 bases removed from V and 6 bases from J, the gap between germline ends came to 10 bases. Germline loops: CDR1 SGHTA, CDR2 FQGNSA.

This clone was seen only a few times. The chain uses TRBV11-1 and TRBJ1-1; D gene uncertain. The V and J ends lost 1 base and 4 bases respectively, with 10 bases between them. Germline CDR1 reads SGHAT; CDR2 reads FQDESV (reference sequence). The CDR3 runs to 14 residues. The CDR3, as DNA: TGTGCCAGCAGCTTAGGCCACGATGGCACTGAAGCTTTCTTT. Translation: CASSLGHDGTEAFF.

The chain carries TRBV5-6 and TRBJ2-3, with 9 bases aligning to TRBD2. V lost 0 bases to trimming and J lost 2 bases; unmatched junction nucleotides: 10. The length of the CDR3 is 18 residues. The germline V gene has CDR1 SGHDT and CDR2 YYEEEE. The CDR3 DNA sequence: TGTGCCAGCAGCTTGGCCCAATCTAGCGGGACACCCACAGATACGCAGTATTTT. Translation: CASSLAQSSGTPTDTQYF.

The gene calls are TRBV6-6 and TRBJ2-7, with 7 bases identical to TRBD2. The CDR3 has 15 residues. Germline V lookup: CDR1 MNHNY, CDR2 SVGAGI (reference sequence). V lost 4 bases and J lost 5; bases outside the gene matches: 11. CDR3 in amino acids: CASSFPGGRVNEQYF. The DNA of the CDR3 is TGTGCCAGCAGTTTCCCTGGCGGGAGAGTCAACGAGCAGTACTTC.

The chain is built from TRBV5-4 and TRBJ2-7; 8 nucleotides match TRBD1. V was pared by 4 bases and J by 7 bases, with 16 bases of the junction left unmatched. The CDR3 extends over 16 amino acids. The germline CDR1 and CDR2 sequences are SGHNT and YYREEE (reference sequence). As DNA, the CDR3 is TGTGCCAGCAGCCAAATCCGGACAGGGTCTTCCGGGGAGCAGTACTTC. The encoded protein is CASSQIRTGSSGEQYF.